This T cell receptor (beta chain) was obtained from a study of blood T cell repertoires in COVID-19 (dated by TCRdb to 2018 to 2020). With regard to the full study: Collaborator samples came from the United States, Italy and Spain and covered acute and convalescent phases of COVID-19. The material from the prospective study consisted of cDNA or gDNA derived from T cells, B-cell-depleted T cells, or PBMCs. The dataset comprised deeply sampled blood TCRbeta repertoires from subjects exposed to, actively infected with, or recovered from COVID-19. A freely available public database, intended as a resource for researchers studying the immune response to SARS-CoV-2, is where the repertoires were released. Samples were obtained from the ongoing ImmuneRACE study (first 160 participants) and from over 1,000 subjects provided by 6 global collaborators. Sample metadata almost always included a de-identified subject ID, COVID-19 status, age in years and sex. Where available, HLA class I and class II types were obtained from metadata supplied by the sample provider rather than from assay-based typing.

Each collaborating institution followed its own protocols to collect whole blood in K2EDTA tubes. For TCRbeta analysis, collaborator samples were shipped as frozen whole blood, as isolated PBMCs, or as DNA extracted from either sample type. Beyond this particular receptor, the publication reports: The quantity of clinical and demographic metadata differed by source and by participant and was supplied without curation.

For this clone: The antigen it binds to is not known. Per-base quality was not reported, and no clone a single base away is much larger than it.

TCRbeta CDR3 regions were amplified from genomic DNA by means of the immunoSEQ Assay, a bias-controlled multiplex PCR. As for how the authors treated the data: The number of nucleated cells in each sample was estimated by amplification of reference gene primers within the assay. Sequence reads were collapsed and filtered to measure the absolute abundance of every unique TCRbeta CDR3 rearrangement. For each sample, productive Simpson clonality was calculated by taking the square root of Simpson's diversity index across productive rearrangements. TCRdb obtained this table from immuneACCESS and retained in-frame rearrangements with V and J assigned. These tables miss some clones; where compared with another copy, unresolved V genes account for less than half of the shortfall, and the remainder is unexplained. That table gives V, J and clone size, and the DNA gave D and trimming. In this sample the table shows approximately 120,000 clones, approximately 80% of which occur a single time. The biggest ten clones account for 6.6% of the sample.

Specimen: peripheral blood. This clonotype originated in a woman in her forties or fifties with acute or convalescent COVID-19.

Here the CDR3 is given as CASSIETGSKNGYTF. The DNA sequence follows: TGTGCCAGCAGCATAGAGACAGGGTCTAAGAATGGCTACACCTTC. The V gene is TRBV6-5 and the J gene is TRBJ1-2, and TRBD1 matches 7 of the central bases. The CDR3 covers 15 residues, taking in both the cysteine and the phenylalanine. Kept here is only the CDR3 DNA, which spans 45 bases and is read in frame from base 1. The germline V gene sets CDR1 to MNHEY and CDR2 to SVGAGI. Trimming leaves V shorter by 6 bases and J shorter by 6 bases, with the junction holding 13 bases beyond the gene matches.